One and the same sample provided the 13 T cell receptor beta chains below, sequenced in a study of control samples from healthy donors and cancer patients. Repertoires were generated with immunoSEQ multiplex PCR, while TCRdb's copy carries only in-frame clones and drops some. Altogether some 140,000 clones are present, approximately 86% being singletons, with the ten largest covering about 9%. Sequenced material: blood. These receptors all stem from a woman aged 30 to 39 in good health.

This clone has a handful of counts. The CDR3: CASRTGPHTEAFF. The CDR3 nucleotides read TGTGCCAGCAGGACCGGGCCCCACACTGAAGCTTTCTTT. This rearrangement joins TRBV6-5 to TRBJ1-1; D remains ambiguous. CDR3 length: 13 residues. Trimming shortened V by 6 bases and J by 3 bases, and 11 bases separated the two germline ends. Germline V gives CDR1 MNHEY, CDR2 SVGAGI.

V is TRBV7-2 and J is TRBJ1-5; D not resolved. Germline V gene sequence: CDR1 SGHTA, CDR2 FQGNSA. The length of the CDR3 is 15 residues. The V and J ends lost 1 base and 8 bases respectively, with 15 bases between them. CDR3 region: CASSLVGSGREPQHF. The CDR3 region has the DNA TGTGCCAGCAGCTTAGTGGGCTCAGGTCGGGAGCCCCAGCATTTT.

This clone has only one observation. The V gene is TRBV4-2, the J gene TRBJ1-1; D possibly corresponds to TRBD1 (5 bases). The V end lost 5 bases, the J end lost 1 base, and 14 bases lay between the germline ends. The germline CDR1 and CDR2 sequences are LGHNA and YNFKEQ. This CDR3 is 15 amino acids long. CDR3 DNA sequence: TGTGCCAGCAGCTATACGGGGGAAGCGAACACTGAAGCTTTCTTT. It specifies CASSYTGEANTEAFF.

The rearrangement links TRBV4-1 to TRBJ2-2; no clear D. V was trimmed by 1 base and J by 7 bases, leaving 10 bases between them. CDR3 length: 14 residues. Germline CDR1 is MGHRA and CDR2 is YSYEKL. The CDR3 DNA is TGCGCCAGCAGCCAAGTGTTTGAGCGCGGGGAGCTGTTTTTT. It yields the protein CASSQVFERGELFF.

This clone was recorded a few times. The V call is TRBV29-1, the J call TRBJ2-1; D unresolved. Germline V lookup: CDR1 SQVTM, CDR2 ANQGSEA. This CDR3 is 18 amino acids long. Trimming cost V 3 bases and J 3 bases, with 24 bases left between them. The CDR3 here is CSVDRLMMRPAGYNEQFF. DNA of the CDR3: TGCAGCGTTGATAGGTTAATGATGAGGCCCGCCGGCTACAATGAGCAGTTCTTC.

This chain uses TRBV18 with TRBJ2-7; either TRBD1 or TRBD2 may fit D (6 bases each). V was cut by 3 bases and J by 2 bases, with 20 bases left in between. This CDR3 comprises 17 residues. Germline V gene lookup returns CDR1 KGHSH and CDR2 LQKENI. The chain's CDR3 is CASSPGTLQGGAYEQYF. CDR3 bases: TGTGCCAGCTCACCCGGGACTCTTCAAGGGGGAGCCTACGAGCAGTACTTC.

This sequence joins TRBV27 and TRBJ2-2, with 9 bases that match TRBD2. CDR3 length equals 15 residues. The germline gives CDR1 MNHEY, CDR2 SMNVEV (reference sequence). V lost 5 bases to trimming and J lost 4 bases; unmatched junction nucleotides: 5. CDR3 in DNA: TGTGCCAGCAGTCCCCTAGCGGGGCGCACCGGGGAGCTGTTTTTT. The encoded protein is CASSPLAGRTGELFF.

This sequence joins TRBV5-4 and TRBJ1-2; TRBD1 might be the D (5 bases). CDR1 SGHNT and CDR2 YYREEE come from the germline V gene (reference sequence). This CDR3 comprises 13 residues. V lost 3 bases and J 3 bases, leaving 9 bases between the germline ends. The CDR3 region has the DNA TGTGCCAGCAGCTCCGGACAAGACTATGGCTACACCTTC. It yields the protein CASSSGQDYGYTF.

The rearrangement joins TRBV25-1 to TRBJ1-2; D may be TRBD1 (6 bases). V dropped 0 bases and J dropped 4 bases, with 12 bases sitting between them. Per the germline V gene, CDR1 is MGHDK and CDR2 is SYGVNS. The CDR3 covers 15 residues. The DNA of the CDR3 is TGTGCCAGCAGTGAATATAAAGGGGGAAGCTATGGCTACACCTTC. Protein sequence: CASSEYKGGSYGYTF.

The chain joins TRBV29-1 to TRBJ1-5; D possibly corresponds to TRBD1 (6 bases). CDR1 and CDR2 (germline): SQVTM, ANQGSEA. The length of the CDR3 is 12 residues. Trimming removed 4 bases from V and 6 bases from J, with 10 bases in between. The DNA of the CDR3 is TGCAGCGTTGGGGACAACAGTCAGCCCCAGCATTTT. Residues: CSVGDNSQPQHF.

This clone was picked up one time. The chain has TRBV14 and TRBJ1-4; D is possibly TRBD1 (6 bases). Germline V CDR1 and CDR2: SGHDN, FVKESK. CDR3 length: 16 amino acids. V shed 0 bases and J shed 8 bases, with 16 bases lying between them. CDR3 sequence: CASSQDRTGRREKLFF. DNA of the CDR3: TGTGCCAGCAGCCAAGATCGTACAGGGCGGAGGGAAAAACTGTTTTTT.

Comment on this clone: Additional DNA sequences in this sample encode the identical CDR3. This chain connects TRBV18 to TRBJ1-1, with D hard to call. The CDR3 length is 13 residues. Germline-derived CDR1 and CDR2 are KGHSH and LQKENI. V was clipped by 2 bases and J by 0 bases, with 4 bases between them. Written as DNA, the CDR3 is TGTGCCAGCTCACCATCGCTGAACACTGAAGCTTTCTTT. It translates to CASSPSLNTEAFF.

The chain uses TRBV4-1 and TRBJ1-2; possible D gene TRBD1, 5 bases. This CDR3 is 15 amino acids long. Germline CDR1 is MGHRA and CDR2 is YSYEKL. Trimming stripped 1 base from V and 5 bases from J, with 14 bases between. The CDR3 loop is CASSQGQGDFYGYTF. CDR3 coding DNA: TGCGCCAGCAGCCAAGGGCAGGGTGACTTTTATGGCTACACCTTC.